This T cell receptor (beta chain) was identified in a study of cytomegalovirus exposure and HLA in healthy donors. Broader study findings: Most subjects had HLA-A and HLA-B alleles reportedly predicted accurately by TCR beta sequences. Apart from CMV serostatus, no immune exposure information was available.

PCR involved 60 Vbeta and 13 Jbeta primers. Profiled with immunoSEQ multiplex PCR; TCRdb holds only in-frame clones, not every one. The sample includes 110,000 to 150,000 clones, about 70% of them seen just once. Worth noting for this clone: Its specificity is not known.

CDR1 and CDR2 from the germline V gene are MNHNS and SASEGT. CDR3 length equals 13 residues. The V end lost 1 base, the J end lost 9 bases, and 10 bases lay between the germline ends. J is TRBJ1-5 and V is TRBV6-1; no definite D call. This receptor was obtained from a woman aged 40 to 50 in good health and CMV-seronegative. Source material: PBMCs. The CDR3 reads CASSEGGRRPQHF. Written as DNA, the CDR3 is TGTGCCAGCAGTGAAGGAGGCCGGCGGCCCCAGCATTTT.